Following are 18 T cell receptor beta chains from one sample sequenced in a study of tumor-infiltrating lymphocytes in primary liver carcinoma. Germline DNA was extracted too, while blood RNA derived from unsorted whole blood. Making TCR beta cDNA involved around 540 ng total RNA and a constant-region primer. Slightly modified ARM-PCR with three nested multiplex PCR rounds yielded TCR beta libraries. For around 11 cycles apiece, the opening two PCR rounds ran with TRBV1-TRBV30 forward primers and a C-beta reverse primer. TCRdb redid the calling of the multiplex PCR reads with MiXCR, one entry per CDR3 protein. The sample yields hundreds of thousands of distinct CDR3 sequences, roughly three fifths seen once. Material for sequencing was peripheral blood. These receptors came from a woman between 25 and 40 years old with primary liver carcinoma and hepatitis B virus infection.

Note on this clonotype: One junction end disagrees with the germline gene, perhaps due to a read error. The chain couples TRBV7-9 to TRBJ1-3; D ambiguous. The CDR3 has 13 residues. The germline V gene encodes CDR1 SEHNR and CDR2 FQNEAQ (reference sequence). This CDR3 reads CVSSFGYGNTIYF. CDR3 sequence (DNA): TGTGTCAGCAGCTTCGGGTACGGAAACACCATATATTTT.

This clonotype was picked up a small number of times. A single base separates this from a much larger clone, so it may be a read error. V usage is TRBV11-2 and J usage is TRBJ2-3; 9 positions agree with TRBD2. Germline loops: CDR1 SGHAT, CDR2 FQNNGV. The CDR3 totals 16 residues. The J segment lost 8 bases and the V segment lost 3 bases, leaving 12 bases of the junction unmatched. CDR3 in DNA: TGTGCCAGCAGCTTCGCCATAGCGGGAGATTTGGGTACGCAGTATTTT. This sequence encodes CASSFAIAGDLGTQYF.

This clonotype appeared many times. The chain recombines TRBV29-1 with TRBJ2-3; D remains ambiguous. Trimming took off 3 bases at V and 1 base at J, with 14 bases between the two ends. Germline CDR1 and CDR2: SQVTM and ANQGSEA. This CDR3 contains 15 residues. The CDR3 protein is CSVDRQGLGTDTQYF. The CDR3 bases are TGCAGCGTTGACAGACAAGGGCTAGGCACAGATACGCAGTATTTT.

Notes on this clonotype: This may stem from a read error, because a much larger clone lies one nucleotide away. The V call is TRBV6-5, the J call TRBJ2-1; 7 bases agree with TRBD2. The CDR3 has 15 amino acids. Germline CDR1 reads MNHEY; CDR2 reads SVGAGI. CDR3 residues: CASRYSRGSVHEQFF. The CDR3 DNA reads TGTGCCAGCAGATACTCTCGCGGGAGCGTGCATGAGCAGTTCTTC.

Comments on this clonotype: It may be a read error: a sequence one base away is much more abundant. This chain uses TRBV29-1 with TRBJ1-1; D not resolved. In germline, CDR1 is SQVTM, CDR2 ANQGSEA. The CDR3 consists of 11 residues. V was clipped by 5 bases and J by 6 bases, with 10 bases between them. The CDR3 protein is CSVRHGPEAFF. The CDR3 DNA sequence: TGCAGCGTTCGACATGGCCCTGAAGCTTTCTTT. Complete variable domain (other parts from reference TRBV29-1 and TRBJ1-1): SAVISQKPSRDICQRGTSLTIQCQVDSQVTMMFWYRQQPGQSLTLIATANQGSEATYESGFVIDKFPISRPNLTFSTLTVSNMSPEDSSIYLCSVRHGPEAFFGQGTRLTVV.

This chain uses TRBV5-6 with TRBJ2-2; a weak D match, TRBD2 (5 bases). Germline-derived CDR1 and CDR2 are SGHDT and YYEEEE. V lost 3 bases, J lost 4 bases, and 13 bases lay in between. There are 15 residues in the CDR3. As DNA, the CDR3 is TGTGCCAGCAGCTCCCTGGACGGACTCACCGGGGAGCTGTTTTTT. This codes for CASSSLDGLTGELFF.

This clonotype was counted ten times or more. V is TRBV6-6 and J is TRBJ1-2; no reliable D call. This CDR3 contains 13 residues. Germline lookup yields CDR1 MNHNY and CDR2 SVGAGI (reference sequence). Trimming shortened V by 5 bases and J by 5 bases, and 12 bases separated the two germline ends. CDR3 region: CASSPSNGYGYTF. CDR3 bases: TGTGCCAGCAGTCCATCAAACGGGTATGGCTACACCTTC.

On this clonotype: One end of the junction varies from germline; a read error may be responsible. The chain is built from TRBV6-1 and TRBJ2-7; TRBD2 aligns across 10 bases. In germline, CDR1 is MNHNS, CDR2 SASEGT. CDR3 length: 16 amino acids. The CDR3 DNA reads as TGTGCCAGCAGTGAACTAGCGGGGGAACCTTCCTACAAGCAGTACTTC. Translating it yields CASSELAGEPSYKQYF.

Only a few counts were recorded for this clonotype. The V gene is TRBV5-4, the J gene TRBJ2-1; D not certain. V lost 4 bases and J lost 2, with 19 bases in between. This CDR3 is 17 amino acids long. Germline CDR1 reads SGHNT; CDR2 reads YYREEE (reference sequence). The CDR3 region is CASSPNPSEPTYNEQFF. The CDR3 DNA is TGTGCCAGCAGCCCAAATCCCAGTGAGCCAACCTACAATGAGCAGTTCTTC.

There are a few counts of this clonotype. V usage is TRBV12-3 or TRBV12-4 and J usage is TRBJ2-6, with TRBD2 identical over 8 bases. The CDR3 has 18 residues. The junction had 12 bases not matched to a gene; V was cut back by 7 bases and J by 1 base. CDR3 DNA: TGTGCCAGCACCACCTACCGGGGGGGGGAGTCTGGGGCCAACGTCCTGACTTTC. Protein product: CASTTYRGGESGANVLTF.

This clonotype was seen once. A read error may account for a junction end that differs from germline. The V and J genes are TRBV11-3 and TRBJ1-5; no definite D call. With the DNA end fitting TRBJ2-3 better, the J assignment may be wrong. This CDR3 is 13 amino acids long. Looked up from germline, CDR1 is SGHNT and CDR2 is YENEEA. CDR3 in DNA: TGTGCCAGTAGCTTATCGGCGGATCAGCCCCAGTATTTT. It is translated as CASSLSADQPQYF.

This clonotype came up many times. The CDR3 DNA reads TGTGCCAGCAGTTACGGAGGGACGGTGGACGAGCAGTACTTC. As protein: CASSYGGTVDEQYF. The V call is TRBV6-6, the J call TRBJ2-7; D might be TRBD2 (6 bases). This CDR3 spans 14 amino acids. The V end lost 2 bases, the J end lost 5 bases, and 13 bases lay between the germline ends. The germline gives CDR1 MNHNY, CDR2 SVGAGI (reference sequence).

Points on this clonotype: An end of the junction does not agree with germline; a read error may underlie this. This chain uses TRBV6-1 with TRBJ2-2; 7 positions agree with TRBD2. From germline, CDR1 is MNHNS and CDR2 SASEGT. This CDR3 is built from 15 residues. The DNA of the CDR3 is TGTGCCAGCATTTCGGCGGGAGTAAACACCGGGAAGCTGTTTTTT. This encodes CASISAGVNTGKLFF.

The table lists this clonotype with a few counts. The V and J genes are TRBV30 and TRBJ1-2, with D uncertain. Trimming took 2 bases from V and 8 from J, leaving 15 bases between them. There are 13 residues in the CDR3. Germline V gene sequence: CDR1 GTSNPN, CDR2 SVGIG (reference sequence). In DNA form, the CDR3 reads TGTGCCTGGAGTCCCCAAATTGGCCTAGGCTACACCTTC. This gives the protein CAWSPQIGLGYTF.

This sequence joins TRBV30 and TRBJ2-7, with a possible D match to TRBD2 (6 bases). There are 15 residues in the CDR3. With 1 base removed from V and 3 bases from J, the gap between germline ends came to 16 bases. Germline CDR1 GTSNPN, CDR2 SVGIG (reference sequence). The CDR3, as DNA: TGTGCCTGGAGTGGGGGGGTCCGTGGGGGCTACGAGCAGTACTTC. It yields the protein CAWSGGVRGGYEQYF.

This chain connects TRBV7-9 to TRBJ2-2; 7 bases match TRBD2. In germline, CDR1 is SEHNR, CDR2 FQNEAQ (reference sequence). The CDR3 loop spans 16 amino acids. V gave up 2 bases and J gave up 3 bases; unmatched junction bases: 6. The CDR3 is CASSLFASGDTGELFF. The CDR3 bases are TGTGCCAGCAGCTTATTCGCTAGCGGTGACACCGGGGAGCTGTTTTTT.

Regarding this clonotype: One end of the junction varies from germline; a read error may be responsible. The CDR3 is CASSLGSGRYEKPFF. The CDR3 nucleotides are TGCGCCAGCAGCTTGGGGTCAGGACGGTATGAAAAACCGTTTTTT. The gene calls are TRBV5-1 and TRBJ1-4; D gene ambiguous. Germline V gives CDR1 SGHRS, CDR2 YFSETQ. There are 15 residues in the CDR3. Full variable domain (remainder filled in from reference TRBV5-1 and TRBJ1-4): KAGVTQTPRYLIKTRGQQVTLSCSPISGHRSVSWYQQTPGQGLQFLFEYFSETQRNKGNFPGRFSGRQFSNSRSEMNVSTLELGDSALYLCASSLGSGRYEKPFFGSGTQLSVL.

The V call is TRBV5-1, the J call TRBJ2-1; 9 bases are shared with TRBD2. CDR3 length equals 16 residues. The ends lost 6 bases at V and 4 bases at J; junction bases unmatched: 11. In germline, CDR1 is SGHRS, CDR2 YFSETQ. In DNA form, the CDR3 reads TGCGCCAGCAATCCTTTAGCGGGAGCAAAGTACAATGAGCAGTTCTTC. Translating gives CASNPLAGAKYNEQFF.